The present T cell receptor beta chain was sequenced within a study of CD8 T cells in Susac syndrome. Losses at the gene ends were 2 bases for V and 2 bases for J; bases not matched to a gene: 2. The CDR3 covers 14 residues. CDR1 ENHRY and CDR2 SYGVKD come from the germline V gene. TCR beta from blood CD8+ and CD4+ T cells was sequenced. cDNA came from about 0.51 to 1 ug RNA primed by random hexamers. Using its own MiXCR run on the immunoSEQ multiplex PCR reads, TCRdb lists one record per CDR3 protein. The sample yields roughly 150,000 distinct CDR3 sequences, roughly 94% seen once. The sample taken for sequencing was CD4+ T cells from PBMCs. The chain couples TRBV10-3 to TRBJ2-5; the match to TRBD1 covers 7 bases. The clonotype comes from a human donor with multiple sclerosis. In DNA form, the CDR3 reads TGTGCCATCAGTGAGCCGACAGGGCAAGAGACCCAGTACTTC. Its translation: CAISEPTGQETQYF.